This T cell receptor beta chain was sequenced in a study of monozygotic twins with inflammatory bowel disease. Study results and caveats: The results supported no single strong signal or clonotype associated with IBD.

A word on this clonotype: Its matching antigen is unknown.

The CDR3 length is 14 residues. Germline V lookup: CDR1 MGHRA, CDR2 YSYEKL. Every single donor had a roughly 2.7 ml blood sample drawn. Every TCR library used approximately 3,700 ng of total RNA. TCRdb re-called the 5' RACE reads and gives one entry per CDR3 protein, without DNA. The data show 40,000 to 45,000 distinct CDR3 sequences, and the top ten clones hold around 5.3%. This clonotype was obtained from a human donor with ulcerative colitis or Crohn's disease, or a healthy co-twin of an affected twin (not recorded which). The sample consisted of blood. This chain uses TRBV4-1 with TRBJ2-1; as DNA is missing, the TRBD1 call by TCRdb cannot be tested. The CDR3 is CASSQETPGHEQFF.